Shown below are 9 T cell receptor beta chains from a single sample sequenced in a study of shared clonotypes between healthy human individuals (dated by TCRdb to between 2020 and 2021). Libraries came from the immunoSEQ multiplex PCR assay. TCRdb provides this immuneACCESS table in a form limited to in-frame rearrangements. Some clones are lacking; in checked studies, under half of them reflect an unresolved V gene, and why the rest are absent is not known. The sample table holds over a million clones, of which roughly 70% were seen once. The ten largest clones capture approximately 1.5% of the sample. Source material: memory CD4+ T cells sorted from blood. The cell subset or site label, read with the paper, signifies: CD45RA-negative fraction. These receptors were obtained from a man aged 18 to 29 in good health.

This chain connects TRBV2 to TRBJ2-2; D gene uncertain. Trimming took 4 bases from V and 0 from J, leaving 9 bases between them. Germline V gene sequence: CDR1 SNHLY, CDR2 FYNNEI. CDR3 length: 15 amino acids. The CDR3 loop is CASSAIRTNTGELFF. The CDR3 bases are TGTGCCAGCAGTGCGATAAGAACGAACACCGGGGAGCTGTTTTTT.

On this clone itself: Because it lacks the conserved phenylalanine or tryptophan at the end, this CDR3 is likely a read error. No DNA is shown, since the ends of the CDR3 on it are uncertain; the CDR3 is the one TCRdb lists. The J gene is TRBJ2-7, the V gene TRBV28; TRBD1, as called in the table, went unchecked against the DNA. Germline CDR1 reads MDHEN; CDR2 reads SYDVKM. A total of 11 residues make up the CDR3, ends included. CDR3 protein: CASSAHRGIRL.

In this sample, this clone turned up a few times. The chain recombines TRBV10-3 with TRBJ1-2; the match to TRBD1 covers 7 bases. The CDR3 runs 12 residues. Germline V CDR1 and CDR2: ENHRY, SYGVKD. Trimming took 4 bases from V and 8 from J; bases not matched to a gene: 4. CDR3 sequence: CAISVDRDGYTF. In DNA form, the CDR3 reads TGTGCCATCAGTGTCGACAGGGACGGCTACACCTTC.

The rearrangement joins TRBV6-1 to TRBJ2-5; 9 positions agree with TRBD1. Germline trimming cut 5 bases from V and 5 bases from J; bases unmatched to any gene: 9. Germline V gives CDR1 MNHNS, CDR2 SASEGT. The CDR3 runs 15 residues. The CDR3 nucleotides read TGTGCCAGCAGTTGGGGACAGGGAAACACGGAGACCCAGTACTTC. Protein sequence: CASSWGQGNTETQYF.

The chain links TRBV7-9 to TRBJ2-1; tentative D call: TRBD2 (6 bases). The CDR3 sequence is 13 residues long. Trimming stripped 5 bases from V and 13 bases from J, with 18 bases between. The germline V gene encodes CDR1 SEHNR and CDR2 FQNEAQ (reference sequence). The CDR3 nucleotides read TGTGCCAGCAGCACCTGGAGGGGCTCGGATCAGTTCTTC. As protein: CASSTWRGSDQFF. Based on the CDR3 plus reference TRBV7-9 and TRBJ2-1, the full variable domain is DTGVSQNPRHKITKRGQNVTFRCDPISEHNRLYWYRQTLGQGPEFLTYFQNEAQLEKSRLLSDRFSAERPKGSFSTLEIQRTEQGDSAMYLCASSTWRGSDQFFGPGTRLTVL.

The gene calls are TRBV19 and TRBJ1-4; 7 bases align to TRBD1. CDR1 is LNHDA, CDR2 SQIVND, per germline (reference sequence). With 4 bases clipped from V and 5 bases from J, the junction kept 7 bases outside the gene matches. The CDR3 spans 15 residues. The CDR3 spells CASSTLDRSNEKLFF. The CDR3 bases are TGTGCCAGTAGTACTTTGGACAGGTCAAATGAAAAACTGTTTTTT.

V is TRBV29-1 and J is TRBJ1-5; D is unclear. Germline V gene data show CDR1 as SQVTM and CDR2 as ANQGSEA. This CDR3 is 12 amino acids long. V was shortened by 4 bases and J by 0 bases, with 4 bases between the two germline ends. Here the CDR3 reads CSVASSNQPQHF. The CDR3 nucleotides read TGCAGCGTTGCATCTAGCAATCAGCCCCAGCATTTT. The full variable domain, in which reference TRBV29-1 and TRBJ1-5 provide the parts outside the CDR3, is SAVISQKPSRDICQRGTSLTIQCQVDSQVTMMFWYRQQPGQSLTLIATANQGSEATYESGFVIDKFPISRPNLTFSTLTVSNMSPEDSSIYLCSVASSNQPQHFGDGTRLSIL.

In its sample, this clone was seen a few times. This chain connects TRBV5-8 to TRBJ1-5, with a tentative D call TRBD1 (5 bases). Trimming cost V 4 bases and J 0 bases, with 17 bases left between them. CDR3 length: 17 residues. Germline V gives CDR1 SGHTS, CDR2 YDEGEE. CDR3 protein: CASSTGTDSYSNQPQHF. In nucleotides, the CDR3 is TGTGCCAGCAGCACTGGGACGGACTCTTATAGCAATCAGCCCCAGCATTTT. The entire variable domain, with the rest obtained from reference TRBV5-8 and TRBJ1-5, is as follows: EAGVTQSPTHLIKTRGQQATLRCSPISGHTSVYWYQQALGLGLQFLLWYDEGEERNRGNFPPRFSGRQFPNYSSELNVNALELEDSALYLCASSTGTDSYSNQPQHFGDGTRLSIL.

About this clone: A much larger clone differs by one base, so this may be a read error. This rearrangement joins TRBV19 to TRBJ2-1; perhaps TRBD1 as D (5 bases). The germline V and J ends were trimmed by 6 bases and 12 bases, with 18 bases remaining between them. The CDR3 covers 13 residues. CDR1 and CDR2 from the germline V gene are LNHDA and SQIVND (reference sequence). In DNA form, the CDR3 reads TGTGCCAGTAGGAACCCTCCAAGGGGTGGGCAGTTCTTC. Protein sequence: CASRNPPRGGQFF.